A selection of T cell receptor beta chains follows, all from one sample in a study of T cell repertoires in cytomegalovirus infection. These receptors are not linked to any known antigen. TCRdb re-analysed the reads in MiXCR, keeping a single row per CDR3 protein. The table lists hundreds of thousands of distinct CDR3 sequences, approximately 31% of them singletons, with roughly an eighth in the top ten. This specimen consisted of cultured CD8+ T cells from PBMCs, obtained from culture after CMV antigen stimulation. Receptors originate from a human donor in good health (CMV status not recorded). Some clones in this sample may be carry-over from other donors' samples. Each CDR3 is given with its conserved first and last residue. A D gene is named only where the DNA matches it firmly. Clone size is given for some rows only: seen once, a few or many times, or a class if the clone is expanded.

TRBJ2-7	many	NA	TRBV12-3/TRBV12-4	TGTGCCAGCAGCTTCACGGACTACGAGCAGTACTTC	CASSFTDYEQYF
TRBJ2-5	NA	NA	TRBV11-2	TGTGCCAGCAGCTTTTCTATAGAGGGTCCGTGGGCCTACCTATACCAAGAGACCCAGTACTTC	CASSFSIEGPWAYLYQETQYF
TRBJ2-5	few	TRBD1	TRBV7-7	TGTGCTAGCAGCCACGGACAGGGAAAAGAGACCCAGTACTTC	CASSHGQGKETQYF
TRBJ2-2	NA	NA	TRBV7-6	TGTGCCAGCAGCTTCAGCGAAACAGCCAATCGCGAGGAGCTGTTTTTT	CASSFSETANREELFF
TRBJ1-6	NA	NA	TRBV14	TGTGCCAGCAACGCAGGGTTTAATTCACCCCTCCACTTT	CASNAGFNSPLHF
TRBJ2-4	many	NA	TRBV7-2	TGTGCCAGCAGCTTAAGTCCAGCCAAAAACATTCAGTACTTC	CASSLSPAKNIQYF
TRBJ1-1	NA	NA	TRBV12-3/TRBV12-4	TGTGCCAGCAGTTTAAACAGGGCCGGTGAAGCTTTCTTT	CASSLNRAGEAFF
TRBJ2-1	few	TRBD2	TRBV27	TGTGCCAGCAGTCCCCTAGCGGCCGCCTACAATGAGCAGTTCTTC	CASSPLAAAYNEQFF
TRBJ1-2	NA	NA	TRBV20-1	TGCAGTGCTAGAGATCAGGGGACCTACACCTTC	CSARDQGTYTF
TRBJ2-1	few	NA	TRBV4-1	TGCGCCAGCAGCGGGGAAGGGAGGGGGGACGACGCCTACAATGAGCAGTTCTTC	CASSGEGRGDDAYNEQFF
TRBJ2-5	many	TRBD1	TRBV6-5	TGTGCCAGCACCTCCTGGGACAGGAACCATCAAGAGACCCAGTACTTC	CASTSWDRNHQETQYF
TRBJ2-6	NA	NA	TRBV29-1	TGCAGCGCCGCGTCTCTCTCTGGGGCCAACGTCCTGACTTTC	CSAASLSGANVLTF
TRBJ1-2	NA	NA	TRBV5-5	TGTGCCAGCAGCTTGAGGACTCCGGGGGGCTATGGCTACACCTTC	CASSLRTPGGYGYTF
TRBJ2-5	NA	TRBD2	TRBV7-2	TGTGCCAGCAGCTTAGTTTTCGGGGGGGCCGGGGAGACCCAGTACTTC	CASSLVFGGAGETQYF
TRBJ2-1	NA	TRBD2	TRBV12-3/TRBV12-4	TGTGCCAGCCACCGGACTAGCTCCTACAATGAGCAGTTCTTC	CASHRTSSYNEQFF
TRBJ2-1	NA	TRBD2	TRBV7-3	TGTGCCAGCAGTCCTAGCGGGGGAGACAATGAGCAGTTCTTC	CASSPSGGDNEQFF
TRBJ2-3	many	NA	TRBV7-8	TGTGCCAGCAGCTTAAAGGAAAGGGCAACAGATACGCAGTATTTT	CASSLKERATDTQYF
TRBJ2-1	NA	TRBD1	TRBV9	TGTGCCAGCAGCGCCCGACCGGACAGGGGACGGAATGAGCAGTTCTTC	CASSARPDRGRNEQFF
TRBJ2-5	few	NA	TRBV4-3	TGCGCCAGCAGCCAAGATTATAACGGGGGCGGGGGATCGGAGACCCAGTACTTC	CASSQDYNGGGGSETQYF
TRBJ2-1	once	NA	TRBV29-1	TGCAGCGTTGAAGATCTGCCCCAGGGGCAGGGTCTGGGTGAGCAGTTCTTC	CSVEDLPQGQGLGEQFF
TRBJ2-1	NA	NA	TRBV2	TGTGCCAGCAGTGTTACTTTTAATGAGCAGTTCTTC	CASSVTFNEQFF
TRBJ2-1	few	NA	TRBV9	TGTGCCAGCAGCCCACGTCAGGGTGCTAAAAATAACAATGAGCAGTTCTTC	CASSPRQGAKNNNEQFF
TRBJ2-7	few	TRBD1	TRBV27	TGTGCCAGCAGTGGTAGAGGACAGGGCTACGAGCAGTACTTC	CASSGRGQGYEQYF
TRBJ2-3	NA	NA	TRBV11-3	TGTGCCAGCAGCTATCTGACTCCAGATACGCAGTATTTT	CASSYLTPDTQYF
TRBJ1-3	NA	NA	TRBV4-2	TGTGCCAGCAGCCAAGAGGGGGACTCTGGAAACACCATATATTTT	CASSQEGDSGNTIYF
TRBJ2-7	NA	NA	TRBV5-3	TGTGCCAGCAGCTTGAAGGGATTCTCCTACGAGCAGTACTTC	CASSLKGFSYEQYF
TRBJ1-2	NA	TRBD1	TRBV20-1	TGCAGTGCCCTCGCCCCGGGACAGGGGGCCTATGGCTACACCTTC	CSALAPGQGAYGYTF
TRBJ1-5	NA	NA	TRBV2	TGTGCCAGCAGTGAGGTATTCAGCAATCAGCCCCAGCATTTT	CASSEVFSNQPQHF
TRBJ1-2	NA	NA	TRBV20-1	TGCAGTGCTTGGAGCATAGGGTCCGGTAACTATGGCTACACCTTC	CSAWSIGSGNYGYTF
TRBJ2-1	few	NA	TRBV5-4	TGTGCCAGCAGCCTGGACTGGGACTCCTACAATGAGCAGTTCTTC	CASSLDWDSYNEQFF
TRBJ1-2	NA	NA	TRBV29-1	TGCAGCGTTGAAGCGCTCTTAACCGATAACTATGGCTACACCTTC	CSVEALLTDNYGYTF
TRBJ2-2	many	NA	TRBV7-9	TGTGCCAGCAGCTTACTCGATGGTGGCAGCGGCACCGGGGAGCTGTTTTTT	CASSLLDGGSGTGELFF
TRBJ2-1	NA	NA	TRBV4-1	TGCGCCAGCAGCCAATTCCTCTTGGACTCGAACAATGAGCAGTTCTTC	CASSQFLLDSNNEQFF
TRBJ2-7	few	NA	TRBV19	TGTGCCAGTAGTATAGGAGGGGGCGAGCAGTACTTC	CASSIGGGEQYF
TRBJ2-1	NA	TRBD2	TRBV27	TGTGCCAGCGCCCCGGGACTAGATTACAATGAGCAGTTCTTC	CASAPGLDYNEQFF
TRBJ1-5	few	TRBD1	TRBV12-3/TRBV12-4	TGTGCCAGCAGTCGGGACAGGGAAAGACAGCCCCAGCATTTT	CASSRDRERQPQHF
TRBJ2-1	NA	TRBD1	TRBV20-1	TGCAGTGCTAGCTCGACCCCCGGGACAGGGTCGTACAATGAGCAGTTCTTC	CSASSTPGTGSYNEQFF
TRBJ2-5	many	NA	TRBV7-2	TGTGCTACTTACGCGAGGGGGACCCAGTACTTC	CATYARGTQYF
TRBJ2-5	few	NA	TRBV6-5	TGTGCCAGCAGTTACTCCGGGACTGGTGAGACCCAGTACTTC	CASSYSGTGETQYF
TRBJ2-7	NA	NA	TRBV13	TGTGCCACCCGACAGGTTCTGGGGGAGCAGTACTTC	CATRQVLGEQYF
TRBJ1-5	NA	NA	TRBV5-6	TGTGCCAGCAGCTCCCGGGCAACGTATAGCAATCAGCCCCAGCATTTT	CASSSRATYSNQPQHF
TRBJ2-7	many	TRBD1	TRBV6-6	TGTGCCAGCAGTTTGACAGGGGAAACCTACGAGCAGTACTTC	CASSLTGETYEQYF
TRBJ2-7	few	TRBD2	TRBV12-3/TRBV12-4	TGTGCCAGCAGCTCTATTCGGGACTACTCCTACGAGCAGTACTTC	CASSSIRDYSYEQYF
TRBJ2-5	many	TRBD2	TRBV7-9	TGTGCCAGCATGGGGGAGCCGGGACTAGCGGGACGGGAGACCCAGTACTTC	CASMGEPGLAGRETQYF
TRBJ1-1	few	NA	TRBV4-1	TGCGCCAGCAGCCACCGAAGCCCAAGGGGGGAGGCAGTGAACACTGAAGCTTTCTTT	CASSHRSPRGEAVNTEAFF
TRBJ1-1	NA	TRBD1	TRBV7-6	TGTGTCAGCAGCAGAAACAGGGGCATGAACACTGAAGCTTTCTTT	CVSSRNRGMNTEAFF
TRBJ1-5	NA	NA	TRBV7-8	TGTGCCAGCGGACAAGGGGGTTTCAGCAATCAGCCCCAGCATTTT	CASGQGGFSNQPQHF
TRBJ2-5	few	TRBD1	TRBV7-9	TGTGCCAGCAGCCCCCGACAGGGCAAGGAGACCCAGTACTTC	CASSPRQGKETQYF
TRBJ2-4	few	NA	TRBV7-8	TGTGCCAGCAGCTTATTAGGGACCAAAAACATTCAGTACTTC	CASSLLGTKNIQYF
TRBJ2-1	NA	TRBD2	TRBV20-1	TGCAGTGCTAGAGTCCTAGCGGGGAATAATGAGCAGTTCTTC	CSARVLAGNNEQFF
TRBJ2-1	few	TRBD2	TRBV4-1	TGCGCCAGCAGACCGACTAGCGGGGAAACCTACAATGAGCAGTTCTTC	CASRPTSGETYNEQFF